This T cell receptor (beta chain) was observed in a study of human T cells and chemical hapten exposure. Study-wide background: Patients were mainly female, each with alopecia areata, totalis or universalis.

The time point was: pre-sensitization, week 0. Sample treatment: therapeutic diphenylcyclopropenone sensitization with weekly scalp DPC. Blood draws preceded each patch test application. In the original processing: Individual samples carried between roughly 23,224 and 690,600 TCRs, with 95,638 as the median. MiXCR, applied by TCRdb to the RACE reads, yields one record per CDR3 protein. It is TCRdb's table, rather than the study itself, that gives the V and J calls and clone size. Among about 98,000 distinct CDR3 sequences listed, 10% to 13% were seen once. The CDR3 is 20 residues long. Trimming removed 0 bases from V and 0 bases from J; junction bases left unmatched: 11. Germline V gene lookup returns CDR1 SNHLY and CDR2 FYNNEI.

Sequencing used whole blood, obtained in connection with sensitization to the hapten diphenylcyclopropenone (DPC). The V gene is TRBV2, the J gene TRBJ2-6, with 7 bases matching TRBD1. This TCR derives from a woman between 55 and 75 years old with alopecia areata. Some clones in this sample may be carry-over from other donors' samples. The CDR3 DNA reads TGTGCCAGCAGTGAAGCCCCCCCGGACAGGTTATACTCTGGGGCCAACGTCCTGACTTTC. This sequence encodes CASSEAPPDRLYSGANVLTF.